This T cell receptor beta chain was sequenced in a study of CXCR3-negative and CXCR3-positive naive CD8 T cells (dated by TCRdb to between 2018 and 2020). About the investigation overall: Approximately 140 million TRB reads were obtained in total, roughly 1.5 +/- 0.3 million reads per library. Diversity and physicochemical repertoire analyses were performed on around 10 donors pooled from two independent experiments. The TRBV-TRBJ cluster analysis covered naive subsets from several donors and memory cells from 3 donors. Findings and caveats that apply to the study as a whole: Within the same donor, TRBV-TRBJ usage looked similar between naive CXCR3-negative and CXCR3-positive cells, but memory cells had distinct patterns. Because CXCR3 expression was partially decreased after cryopreservation, freshly isolated PBMCs were used for most assays. Compared with CXCR3-negative naive cells, CXCR3-positive naive cells had TRB CDR3s with higher hydrophobicity (lower Kidera factor 4), lower energy, and higher strength and volume indices. Comparably high repertoire diversity was found in both naive subsets, whereas much lower repertoire diversity was found in memory CD8+ T cells. Because surface CD5, which has been linked to self-reactivity in mice, was comparable between naive subsets, TCR interaction strength was also inferred from TRB CDR3 physicochemical properties.

The sample was run on a NextSeq 550. The Human TCR Profiling Kit (MiLaboratory) was used to make UMI-labeled 5' RACE TRB cDNA libraries. cDNA synthesis used the entire amount of extracted RNA, and PCR amplification then used the entire amount of cDNA produced. The libraries were made side by side, with each library going through the same number of PCR cycles. Concerning the study's data processing: About 48,000 +/- 9,800 unique UMI-labeled TRB cDNA molecules per library were extracted with MIGEC and MiXCR, with at least two reads per UMI required. Each library averaged about 40,000 +/- 10,000 functional in-frame TRB CDR3 nucleotide clonotypes without stop codons. After each sample was downsampled to 5000 UMI-labeled TRB molecules, VDJtools was used to calculate diversity metrics such as normalized Shannon-Wiener and Chao1. VDJtools was used to calculate clonotype-size-weighted physicochemical properties of the central five CDR3 residues, namely interaction energy, strength, volume and Kidera factor 4. TCRdb reprocessed the reads, reporting each CDR3 protein sequence once and no DNA. In this record, the V and J calls reflect TCRdb's handling and not the investigators' own analysis. This sample's table has entries for about 62,000 distinct CDR3 sequences. Around 4% of the sample lies in the top ten.

From cysteine to phenylalanine, the CDR3 is 15 amino acids long. The DNA is not on file. For every CD8+ T cell subset, under 350,000 cells were flow-sorted straight into RLT lysis buffer, and each subset was sorted in triplicate. To exclude memory contaminants, naive CD8+ T cells were stringently defined as CD45RO-CCR7+CD27+CD95-. Using standard density gradient centrifugation, peripheral blood mononuclear cells were isolated from buffy coats. A FACSAria III was used to flow-sort naive CXCR3-negative and CXCR3-positive CD8+ T cells. Total RNA was extracted from sorted cells using an RNeasy Mini Kit. On this clonotype: Its antigen has not been determined.

Recombination connected TRBV12-3 or TRBV12-4 to TRBJ2-1; TCRdb calls TRBD1, which cannot be checked without DNA. The specimen was naive CXCR3- CD8+ T cells from blood. The cell subset or site label, as the study defines it: CD45RO-CCR7+CD27+CD95- naive CD8+ T cells lacking CXCR3 (TNR3-). This clonotype was sampled from a human donor in good health. Some clones in this sample may be carry-over from other donors' samples. For the CDR3, the sequence is CASSLTGATYNEQFF.